This entry lists 27 T cell receptor beta chains sequenced from one sample in a study of identical twins. One entry per CDR3 protein results from TCRdb running MiXCR on the 5' RACE reads. The sample lists hundreds of thousands of distinct CDR3 sequences, 7% to 7.5% occurring once. These data are also associated with another study on yellow fever vaccine responses in identical twins.

Sequences were obtained from PBMCs. The source is a woman aged 18 to 35 in good health.

This clonotype showed up just a few times. The chain uses TRBV6-1 and TRBJ1-1; 9 nucleotides agree with TRBD1. V lost 9 bases and J lost 5; bases outside the gene matches: 10. This CDR3 spans 14 amino acids. Germline CDR1 MNHNS, CDR2 SASEGT. Here the CDR3 reads CASCTGTGRTEAFF. In DNA form, the CDR3 reads TGTGCCAGTTGCACCGGGACAGGGAGGACTGAAGCTTTCTTT.

V gene TRBV11-1 combines with J gene TRBJ2-3; D unresolved. The germline CDR1 and CDR2 sequences are SGHAT and FQDESV (reference sequence). The CDR3 is 20 residues long. The V and J ends lost 6 bases and 0 bases respectively, with 28 bases between them. CDR3 sequence reads: CASSIPLRVVSRSSTDTQYF. The DNA for the CDR3 is TGTGCCAGCAGTATCCCCCTCCGGGTAGTTTCCCGCAGTAGCACAGATACGCAGTATTTT.

The chain joins TRBV4-2 to TRBJ1-1, with D possibly being TRBD1 (5 bases). The length of the CDR3 is 13 residues. Trimming pared 4 bases from V and 4 bases from J, leaving 10 bases between. Germline V CDR1 and CDR2: LGHNA, YNFKEQ. CDR3 sequence (DNA): TGTGCCAGCAGCCCCGGGGGGTTCACTGAAGCTTTCTTT. Translated, it gives CASSPGGFTEAFF.

This clonotype was observed many times. The genes are TRBV3-1 and TRBJ2-3, with D perhaps TRBD1 or TRBD2 (5 bases each). CDR3 size: 15 residues. V shed 4 bases and J shed 6 bases, with 17 bases lying between them. Germline values: CDR1 LGHDT, CDR2 YNNKEL (reference sequence). DNA for the CDR3: TGTGCCAGCAGCCCCCGGGACCAGTTAGACGATACGCAGTATTTT. Its translation: CASSPRDQLDDTQYF.

This clonotype was observed a handful of times. The CDR3 sequence: CASRDLSSYNEQFF. The DNA of the CDR3 is TGTGCCAGCCGGGACCTAAGCTCCTACAATGAGCAGTTCTTC. V usage is TRBV12-3 or TRBV12-4 and J usage is TRBJ2-1; D tentatively fits TRBD1 or TRBD2 (5 bases each). Trimming removed 8 bases at V and 0 bases at J, with 11 bases between. The CDR3 sequence is 14 residues long.

The rearrangement links TRBV20-1 to TRBJ2-5, with 7 bases fitting TRBD1. CDR3 length: 13 amino acids. Unmatched junction bases numbered 7, after V lost 3 bases and J lost 6 bases. Germline V gives CDR1 DFQATT, CDR2 SNEGSKA (reference sequence). CDR3 in amino acids: CSASLGGAKTQYF. The CDR3 region has the DNA TGCAGTGCTAGTTTAGGGGGCGCGAAGACCCAGTACTTC.

This clonotype has just a few counts. The rearrangement joins TRBV18 to TRBJ2-1, with 8 bases fitting TRBD2. J lost 7 bases, V lost 4 bases, and 12 bases had no gene match. The V gene's germline CDR1 is KGHSH and CDR2 LQKENI. The CDR3 is 16 residues long. In DNA form, the CDR3 reads TGTGCCAGCTCACGCGCGGTCGGGGGGGTTTCAAATGAGCAGTTCTTC. The encoded protein is CASSRAVGGVSNEQFF.

This clonotype showed up just a few times. The V gene is TRBV20-1, the J gene TRBJ2-3, with TRBD2 matching 8 bases. CDR1 is DFQATT and CDR2 is SNEGSKA in the germline V gene (reference sequence). J was trimmed by 0 bases and V by 6 bases; bases with no gene match: 8. This CDR3 is 15 amino acids long. The CDR3 DNA reads TGCAGTGCCAATAGCGGGGCGGCTAGCACAGATACGCAGTATTTT. Protein product: CSANSGAASTDTQYF.

This clonotype has a handful of counts. The chain uses TRBV6-1 and TRBJ1-6, with D possibly TRBD1 on 5 matching bases. V gave up 2 bases and J gave up 10 bases, with 9 bases separating them. From germline, CDR1 is MNHNS and CDR2 SASEGT. This CDR3 is 13 amino acids long. The CDR3 DNA sequence: TGTGCCAGCAGTGAAATTGGGGGGTCACCCCTCCACTTT. Its translation is CASSEIGGSPLHF.

V gene TRBV28 combines with J gene TRBJ2-5; no reliable D call. This CDR3 contains 14 residues. Germline V gene sequence: CDR1 MDHEN, CDR2 SYDVKM. V was cut by 3 bases and J by 2 bases, with 10 bases left in between. CDR3 bases: TGTGCCAGCAGTTTCGGACGGTCTCAAGAGACCCAGTACTTC. It codes for CASSFGRSQETQYF.

The chain recombines TRBV12-3 or TRBV12-4 with TRBJ2-3; maybe TRBD2 (6 bases). V shed 7 bases and J shed 11 bases, with 19 bases lying between them. The CDR3 has 13 residues. In DNA form, the CDR3 reads TGTGCCAGCACCTCTCCTGGGGGGATAAGGCAGTATTTT. Translation: CASTSPGGIRQYF.

The sample holds many counts of this clonotype. V usage is TRBV5-1 and J usage is TRBJ2-1; 8 bases fit TRBD1. The V gene's germline CDR1 is SGHRS and CDR2 YFSETQ. Trimming at V came to 5 bases and at J to 5 bases, leaving 12 bases not matched to a gene. The CDR3 length is 16 residues. The CDR3 protein is CASRPPGQGGNNEQFF. The CDR3 DNA sequence: TGCGCCAGCAGGCCACCCGGACAGGGCGGAAACAATGAGCAGTTCTTC.

The rearrangement uses TRBV5-1 and TRBJ1-2, with 7 bases matching TRBD1. The CDR3 contains 14 residues. The V gene's germline CDR1 is SGHRS and CDR2 YFSETQ. Trimming removed 6 bases from V and 3 bases from J; junction bases left unmatched: 8. The CDR3 DNA follows: TGCGCCAGCACCCCGGGGAGGGGGCACTATGGCTACACCTTC. Residues: CASTPGRGHYGYTF. The full variable domain, with the rest looked up from reference TRBV5-1 and TRBJ1-2, is KAGVTQTPRYLIKTRGQQVTLSCSPISGHRSVSWYQQTPGQGLQFLFEYFSETQRNKGNFPGRFSGRQFSNSRSEMNVSTLELGDSALYLCASTPGRGHYGYTFGSGTRLTVV.

In this sample, this clonotype turned up many times. The chain combines TRBV5-1 with TRBJ1-5; 7 bases match TRBD1. Looked up from germline, CDR1 is SGHRS and CDR2 is YFSETQ. This CDR3 spans 16 amino acids. Trimming took 1 base from V and 6 from J; bases not matched to a gene: 10. The CDR3 bases are TGCGCCAGCAGCTTGAGCGGGACAGACTTGGGTCAGCCCCAGCATTTT. Its translation: CASSLSGTDLGQPQHF.

This clonotype has more than one count but fewer than ten. The rearrangement uses TRBV20-1 and TRBJ1-1; no definite D call. CDR1 is DFQATT, CDR2 SNEGSKA, per germline (reference sequence). The ends were cut back, 2 bases at V and 2 bases at J, with 9 bases in the middle. The CDR3 has 13 residues. The DNA for the CDR3 is TGCAGTGCTAGAAGCCCGAAAAACACTGAAGCTTTCTTT. As protein: CSARSPKNTEAFF.

The CDR3 DNA reads TGCAGCGTTGTGGTGACTCCCGGGGAGCTGTTTTTT. This encodes CSVVVTPGELFF. The V gene is TRBV29-1, the J gene TRBJ2-2; D uncertain. V lost 4 bases and J 6 bases, leaving 9 bases between the germline ends. Germline lookup yields CDR1 SQVTM and CDR2 ANQGSEA. This CDR3 is built from 12 residues.

The CDR3 coding sequence is TGTGCCAGCAGCTTACCCGGACTAGCGGGCACCTACGAGCAGTACTTC. Amino acid sequence: CASSLPGLAGTYEQYF. The chain combines TRBV7-2 with TRBJ2-7; 11 positions match TRBD2. The germline V gene encodes CDR1 SGHTA and CDR2 FQGNSA. V lost 2 bases and J lost 2; bases outside the gene matches: 5. The length of the CDR3 is 16 residues.

This clonotype came up a few times. This chain uses TRBV24-1 with TRBJ2-2; unclear D gene. Per the germline V gene, CDR1 is KGHDR and CDR2 is SFDVKD. Trimming pared 3 bases from V and 6 bases from J, leaving 7 bases between. The CDR3 is 13 residues long. CDR3 bases: TGTGCCACCAGTGATCTACGACCCGGGGAGCTGTTTTTT. This encodes CATSDLRPGELFF.

The genes are TRBV29-1 and TRBJ2-7; 8 bases align to TRBD2. Germline V lookup: CDR1 SQVTM, CDR2 ANQGSEA. This CDR3 has 13 amino acids. The CDR3 sequence is CRSPRAGGNEQYF. The CDR3 coding sequence is TGCAGGTCCCCTCGGGCGGGAGGTAACGAGCAGTACTTC.

This clonotype was detected only a few times. V usage is TRBV20-1 and J usage is TRBJ2-2, with TRBD1 matching 8 bases. The germline V gene has CDR1 DFQATT and CDR2 SNEGSKA (reference sequence). This CDR3 has 17 amino acids. V lost 0 bases to trimming and J lost 2 bases; unmatched junction nucleotides: 8. The CDR3 DNA is TGCAGTGCTAGAGATTTTAGGGGACAGGTTAACACCGGGGAGCTGTTTTTT. It specifies CSARDFRGQVNTGELFF.

V gene TRBV4-1 combines with J gene TRBJ2-1; D remains ambiguous. The V end was cut by 0 bases, the J end by 0 bases, with 12 bases between. This CDR3 spans 17 amino acids. From germline, CDR1 is MGHRA and CDR2 YSYEKL. The CDR3 DNA is TGCGCCAGCAGCCAAGATCGGGTCGGAAGCTCCTACAATGAGCAGTTCTTC. It translates to CASSQDRVGSSYNEQFF.

Many counts were recorded for this clonotype. J is TRBJ2-1 and V is TRBV29-1; TRBD2 aligns across 9 bases. Germline CDR1 is SQVTM and CDR2 is ANQGSEA. The CDR3 runs to 14 residues. V shed 7 bases, J shed 12 bases, and the junction held 16 bases outside the gene matches. The CDR3 protein is CSANGGGVGEGQFF. The CDR3 nucleotides are TGCAGCGCCAACGGCGGGGGGGTTGGTGAAGGGCAGTTCTTC.

There are a few counts of this clonotype. The rearrangement joins TRBV5-1 to TRBJ2-1; D unresolved. CDR1 is SGHRS and CDR2 is YFSETQ in the germline V gene. This CDR3 comprises 15 residues. Trimming removed 0 bases from V and 0 bases from J, with 7 bases in between. This CDR3 reads CASSLARYSYNEQFF. For the CDR3, the DNA is TGCGCCAGCAGCTTGGCCAGATACTCCTACAATGAGCAGTTCTTC.

Only a few counts were recorded for this clonotype. The chain employs TRBV28 and TRBJ2-7, with D possibly being TRBD1 (6 bases). This CDR3 has 11 amino acids. Deletions cut 3 bases from V and 7 bases from J, with 7 bases between. In germline, CDR1 is MDHEN, CDR2 SYDVKM. The chain's CDR3 is CASSLRGEQYV. The CDR3 DNA reads as TGTGCCAGCAGTTTGAGGGGGGAGCAGTACGTC.

This clonotype was observed a few times. The chain uses TRBV2 and TRBJ2-3; the match to TRBD2 covers 8 bases. The CDR3 loop spans 14 amino acids. V trimming: 6 bases; J trimming: 0 bases; junction bases outside the gene matches: 2. CDR1 is SNHLY, CDR2 FYNNEI, per germline. CDR3 bases: TGTGCCAGCAGCGGGACTAGGAGCACAGATACGCAGTATTTT. Translated: CASSGTRSTDTQYF.

This clonotype was counted a few times. The J gene is TRBJ2-5, the V gene TRBV28; TRBD2 aligns across 9 bases. With V trimmed by 5 bases and J by 0 bases, 10 bases remained unmatched. CDR1 is MDHEN, CDR2 SYDVKM, per germline. This CDR3 comprises 17 residues. CDR3 sequence (DNA): TGTGCCAGCAGTCCCTTTCTAGCGGGGTTGTACCAAGAGACCCAGTACTTC. Amino acids: CASSPFLAGLYQETQYF.

The table lists this clonotype with many counts. The genes are TRBV4-1 and TRBJ2-5; D perhaps matches TRBD1 (5 bases). The germline V gene encodes CDR1 MGHRA and CDR2 YSYEKL. V was shortened by 3 bases and J by 2 bases, with 13 bases between the two germline ends. This CDR3 is built from 15 residues. In DNA, the CDR3 is TGCGCCAGCAGCCATGGACCGACAGAACAAGAGACCCAGTACTTC. Encoded protein: CASSHGPTEQETQYF.